In this sample, the clone carrying this T cell receptor beta chain is medium-sized. Its antigen remains unknown. This specimen comes from a study of T cells in localized non-small cell lung cancer. Findings and caveats of the study: Because only a single region of the tumor was sequenced, heterogeneity remains possible. Overall survival was longer when the density of T cells in the blood was higher. Uninvolved adjacent lung had more T cell clonality than any other tissue, topping tumor.

Measured with immunoSEQ multiplex PCR; TCRdb has only the in-frame clones, and not every one. The data show approximately 20,000 clones, with roughly 80% seen just once and 2% to 3% held by the top ten. The CDR3 extends over 16 amino acids. Germline CDR1 and CDR2: SGDLS and YYNGEE. The V end was cut by 2 bases, the J end by 4 bases, with 18 bases between. V gene TRBV9 combines with J gene TRBJ1-2; tentatively, D is TRBD1 (6 bases). The sequences come from peripheral blood, collected before any cancer treatment. The sequence derives from a man aged 35 to 69 with stage I lung adenocarcinoma. CDR3 DNA: TGTGCCAGCAGCGTCGGAATAGGGGGAAGCGGCTATGGCTACACCTTC. The encoded protein is CASSVGIGGSGYGYTF.